This T cell receptor beta chain appears in the sequencing data of a study of vaccination effects on CD4 cells after COVID-19. Points on this clone: Its antigen remains unidentified.

Antigen-specific CD4+ T cells were expanded with viral peptide pools in the ViraFEST assay before sequencing. Following culture for about 11 days, CD4+ T cells were isolated. Prior SARS-CoV-2 infection was absent in the vaccine recipients, as shown by negative nucleocapsid antibodies. CDR1 is LNHDA and CDR2 is SQIVND in the germline V gene (reference sequence). J lost 1 base, V lost 4 bases, and 8 bases had no gene match. The CDR3 runs to 17 residues. Libraries were prepared by immunoSEQ multiplex PCR; TCRdb keeps only in-frame clonotypes and omits some of them. Here the sample spans tens of thousands of clones, 70% to 85% being singletons.

The TCR sequence derives from a human donor who received a COVID-19 vaccine. The material sequenced was CD4+ T cells from PBMCs cultured with HCoV-NL63 spike peptides, taken before COVID-19 vaccination. This rearrangement joins TRBV19 to TRBJ1-1, with TRBD1 matching over 11 bases. In nucleotides, the CDR3 is TGTGCCAGTAGTACCACGGACAGGGGGCTAACGAACACTGAAGCTTTCTTT. Residues: CASSTTDRGLTNTEAFF.